The clone carrying this TCR beta chain was counted only a few times. This sample was taken from a study of blood T cell repertoires in COVID-19. Study information: Material from acute and convalescent COVID-19 was sourced from the United States, Italy and Spain. From T cells, B-cell-depleted T cells, or PBMCs came the material, which was cDNA or gDNA.

Original analysis: Reference gene primer amplification in the assay estimated nucleated cell counts. Only in-frame clones appear in the TCRdb table, and some are missing; sequencing was by immunoSEQ multiplex PCR. D and trimming were read from the DNA, whereas the V and J calls and clone size are those reported in that table. Of around 100,000 clones listed, roughly two thirds are singletons. The CDR3 consists of 15 residues. V gave up 7 bases and J gave up 0 bases; unmatched junction bases: 8. Germline CDR1 and CDR2: MNHEY and SVGAGI. The chain links TRBV6-5 to TRBJ2-7; 8 nucleotides line up with TRBD1. This TCR came from a man at least 80 years old with acute or convalescent COVID-19. Sequencing was performed on peripheral blood. CDR3: CASMLQGGFSYEQYF. CDR3 sequence (DNA): TGTGCCAGCATGTTACAGGGGGGTTTCTCCTACGAGCAGTACTTC.